This T cell receptor (beta chain) was documented in a study of cytomegalovirus exposure and HLA in healthy donors. CDR3 length: 15 amino acids. CDR1 SGHNT and CDR2 YYREEE come from the germline V gene (reference sequence). V was pared by 0 bases and J by 5 bases, with 6 bases of the junction left unmatched. Turning to this clone: Its cognate antigen is unknown.

PCR involved 60 Vbeta and 13 Jbeta primers. Only in-frame clones appear in the TCRdb table, and some are missing; sequencing was by immunoSEQ multiplex PCR. The sample records 90,000 to 120,000 clones, more than 75% being singletons. Study conclusions and caveats: According to reports, the classifier identified cytomegalovirus status with high specificity and sensitivity.

Sequenced input: PBMCs. V gene TRBV5-4 combines with J gene TRBJ1-1, with 8 nucleotides matching TRBD1. This sequence was found in a young man in good health and CMV-seropositive. This CDR3 is CASSLGQGARTEAFF. As DNA, the CDR3 is TGTGCCAGCAGCTTGGGTCAGGGGGCGCGAACTGAAGCTTTCTTT.